A single sample is the source of the 23 T cell receptor beta chains below, sequenced in a study of shared clonotypes between healthy human individuals. Data came from immunoSEQ multiplex PCR; TCRdb stores just in-frame clones and leaves some out. The table shows about 980,000 clones, with around 80% occurring only once. Sequencing used memory CD4+ T cells sorted from blood. Subset given: CD45RA-negative fraction. The receptor source for this set is a man aged 18 to 30 in good health.

This CDR3 is CATKNTEAFF. DNA of the CDR3: TGCGCCACCAAAAACACTGAAGCTTTCTTT. The V call is TRBV10-1, the J call TRBJ1-1; D is uncertain. CDR3 length equals 10 residues. Per the germline V gene, CDR1 is WNHNN and CDR2 is SYGVQD (reference sequence). V was clipped by 10 bases and J by 2 bases, with 5 bases between them.

This chain joins TRBV19 and TRBJ1-4; 7 positions match TRBD1. Germline trimming cut 6 bases from V and 5 bases from J; bases unmatched to any gene: 3. From germline, CDR1 is LNHDA and CDR2 SQIVND (reference sequence). The CDR3 loop spans 13 amino acids. CDR3 residues: CASSEQGNEKLFF. The CDR3 region has the DNA TGTGCCAGTAGCGAACAGGGGAATGAAAAACTGTTTTTT.

V usage is TRBV5-1 and J usage is TRBJ1-1; D perhaps matches TRBD1 (6 bases). Trimming took off 2 bases at V and 1 base at J, with 9 bases between the two ends. The CDR3 has 14 residues. CDR1 and CDR2 (germline): SGHRS, YFSETQ. CDR3 sequence: CASSFEGGNTEAFF. Written as DNA, the CDR3 is TGCGCCAGCAGCTTCGAAGGGGGGAACACTGAAGCTTTCTTT.

The genes are TRBV10-3 and TRBJ2-3, with 7 bases aligning to TRBD2. The CDR3 contains 12 residues. V trimming: 10 bases; J trimming: 0 bases; junction bases outside the gene matches: 1. CDR1 ENHRY and CDR2 SYGVKD come from the germline V gene. The CDR3 DNA is TGTGCCAGCGGGAGTAGCACAGATACGCAGTATTTT. Its translation is CASGSSTDTQYF.

The chain couples TRBV5-6 to TRBJ1-1, with TRBD1 identical over 7 bases. Germline V gene data show CDR1 as SGHDT and CDR2 as YYEEEE. V lost 5 bases, J lost 3 bases, and 4 bases stayed unmatched. The CDR3 sequence is 13 residues long. Here the CDR3 reads CASSHDRDTEAFF. The CDR3, as DNA: TGTGCCAGCAGTCATGACAGGGACACTGAAGCTTTCTTT. The full variable domain, in which reference TRBV5-6 and TRBJ1-1 provide the parts outside the CDR3, is DAGVTQSPTHLIKTRGQQVTLRCSPKSGHDTVSWYQQALGQGPQFIFQYYEEEERQRGNFPDRFSGHQFPNYSSELNVNALLLGDSALYLCASSHDRDTEAFFGQGTRLTVV.

This chain links TRBV19 with TRBJ1-5; tentatively, D is TRBD1 (6 bases). V lost 6 bases to trimming and J lost 8 bases, with 11 bases between them. The CDR3 is made up of 12 amino acids. Germline V gene sequence: CDR1 LNHDA, CDR2 SQIVND (reference sequence). Here the CDR3 reads CASRNRVEPQHF. CDR3 DNA: TGTGCCAGTAGGAACAGGGTAGAGCCCCAGCATTTT.

The chain uses TRBV30 and TRBJ2-7; 8 bases fit TRBD2. Germline CDR1 and CDR2: GTSNPN and SVGIG (reference sequence). This CDR3 has 11 amino acids. V shed 4 bases, J shed 6 bases, and the junction held 2 bases outside the gene matches. The CDR3, as DNA: TGTGCCTGGAACGGGGGGGGCGAGCAGTACTTC. This translates into CAWNGGGEQYF.

The chain is built from TRBV7-9 and TRBJ1-1; a possible D gene is TRBD1 (6 bases). V shed 3 bases and J shed 5 bases, with 13 bases lying between them. Germline CDR1 SEHNR, CDR2 FQNEAQ (reference sequence). The CDR3 runs to 14 residues. As DNA, the CDR3 is TGTGCCAGCAGCTTTTTGGGGGGCGAAACTGAAGCTTTCTTT. Its translation: CASSFLGGETEAFF.

For this clone: A read error may be the cause here, since a much bigger clone is one base away. The same CDR3 can be traced to other DNA sequences in this sample. This chain joins TRBV19 and TRBJ2-5, with TRBD1 as a possible D gene (6 bases). In germline, CDR1 is LNHDA, CDR2 SQIVND (reference sequence). This CDR3 has 16 amino acids. The ends were cut back, 6 bases at V and 3 bases at J, with 20 bases in the middle. The CDR3 DNA follows: TGTGCCAGTAGCCACGCTCCCGGGACATACAAAGAGACCCAGTACTTC. Residues: CASSHAPGTYKETQYF.

This clone has at least ten counts. The chain employs TRBV29-1 and TRBJ2-4, with a tentative D call TRBD1 (5 bases). The CDR3 runs 14 residues. Between the trimmed V and J ends, which lost 6 bases and 6 bases, there was a span of 18 bases. Germline V gene lookup returns CDR1 SQVTM and CDR2 ANQGSEA. The CDR3 DNA is TGCAGCGTATACCTCGGACATGGGGCAAACATTCAGTACTTC. It is translated as CSVYLGHGANIQYF.

This clone appeared a few times. The chain uses TRBV30 and TRBJ1-2; the match to TRBD1 covers 11 bases. J lost 4 bases, V lost 4 bases, and 2 bases had no gene match. The CDR3 runs to 13 residues. The germline V gene has CDR1 GTSNPN and CDR2 SVGIG (reference sequence). In DNA form, the CDR3 reads TGTGCCTGGAACGGACAGGGGGCCTATGGCTACACCTTC. Amino acid sequence: CAWNGQGAYGYTF.

The chain combines TRBV19 with TRBJ1-2; D gene ambiguous. Trimming left V 7 bases short and J 5 bases short, with 14 bases between. The CDR3 is 13 residues long. Germline V gene data show CDR1 as LNHDA and CDR2 as SQIVND (reference sequence). The chain's CDR3 is CASNYEGKYGYTF. The DNA for the CDR3 is TGTGCCAGTAATTACGAGGGAAAGTATGGCTACACCTTC. Full variable domain (rest looked up from reference TRBV19 and TRBJ1-2): DGGITQSPKYLFRKEGQNVTLSCEQNLNHDAMYWYRQDPGQGLRLIYYSQIVNDFQKGDIAEGYSVSREKKESFPLTVTSAQKNPTAFYLCASNYEGKYGYTFGSGTRLTVV.

This rearrangement joins TRBV14 to TRBJ2-3, with a possible D match to TRBD1 (7 bases). This CDR3 spans 17 amino acids. Germline CDR1 and CDR2: SGHDN and FVKESK. V lost 4 bases and J lost 4, with 21 bases in between. CDR3: CASSLGGTALFADTQYF. CDR3 in DNA: TGTGCCAGCAGCCTTGGGGGGACAGCGCTTTTTGCAGATACGCAGTATTTT.

The sample holds a few counts of this clone. The chain is built from TRBV28 and TRBJ1-2; D remains unclear. There are 13 residues in the CDR3. Germline CDR1 is MDHEN and CDR2 is SYDVKM. Trimming removed 9 bases at V and 3 bases at J, with 14 bases between. The CDR3 DNA follows: TGTGCCAGTTCGATGGCAGGACACTATGGCTACACCTTC. This gives the protein CASSMAGHYGYTF.

The gene calls are TRBV28 and TRBJ2-2; D may be TRBD1 (6 bases). Germline CDR1 and CDR2: MDHEN and SYDVKM. This CDR3 is built from 15 residues. The V end lost 4 bases, the J end lost 5 bases, and 14 bases lay between the germline ends. CDR3 coding DNA: TGTGCCAGCAGTTCCGCCGGGACAAAGACCGGGGAGCTGTTTTTT. Its translation: CASSSAGTKTGELFF.

This rearrangement joins TRBV10-3 to TRBJ2-3, with 7 bases aligning to TRBD1. The germline V gene encodes CDR1 ENHRY and CDR2 SYGVKD. CDR3 length equals 12 residues. V trimming: 6 bases; J trimming: 6 bases; junction bases outside the gene matches: 3. This CDR3 is CAISGDSDTQYF. CDR3 in DNA: TGTGCCATCAGCGGGGACAGCGATACGCAGTATTTT.

CDR3 region: CASSYSTQGNYGYTF. CDR3 in DNA: TGTGCCAGCAGTTACTCGACACAGGGCAACTATGGCTACACCTTC. The chain links TRBV6-6 to TRBJ1-2; TRBD1 might be the D (6 bases). This CDR3 is built from 15 residues. Germline CDR1 MNHNY, CDR2 SVGAGI (reference sequence). V gave up 0 bases and J gave up 2 bases, with 10 bases separating them.

This clone has just one count. This chain links TRBV18 with TRBJ2-4; D not certain. This CDR3 spans 15 amino acids. CDR1 is KGHSH, CDR2 LQKENI, per germline. Trimming cost V 4 bases and J 1 base, with 11 bases left between them. The CDR3 loop reads CASSRSADAKNIQYF. The CDR3 DNA reads TGTGCCAGCTCACGCTCGGCCGATGCCAAAAACATTCAGTACTTC. Based on the CDR3 plus reference TRBV18 and TRBJ2-4, the full variable domain is NAGVMQNPRHLVRRRGQEARLRCSPMKGHSHVYWYRQLPEEGLKFMVYLQKENIIDESGMPKERFSAEFPKEGPSILRIQQVVRGDSAAYFCASSRSADAKNIQYFGAGTRLSVL.

The chain uses TRBV21-1 and TRBJ1-1. TRBV21-1 is a recognized pseudogene. The CDR3 extends over 15 amino acids. The CDR3: CASSKVGRENTEAFF. The CDR3 DNA reads as TGTGCCAGCAGCAAAGTGGGTAGAGAGAACACTGAAGCTTTCTTT.

CDR3 DNA sequence: TGTGCCAGCAGTTTACCCTCAGGGTCTGAAGCTTTCTTT. The encoded protein is CASSLPSGSEAFF. V and J are TRBV28 and TRBJ1-1; a possible D gene is TRBD1 (5 bases). Germline V lookup: CDR1 MDHEN, CDR2 SYDVKM. Trimming left V 2 bases short and J 6 bases short, with 10 bases between. This CDR3 contains 13 residues.

The gene calls are TRBV6-1 and TRBJ1-5; TRBD1 is a possible D gene (5 bases). V was pared by 7 bases and J by 2 bases, with 9 bases between. This CDR3 is 13 amino acids long. The germline V gene has CDR1 MNHNS and CDR2 SASEGT. CDR3 region: CASTGGGNQPQHF. DNA for the CDR3: TGTGCCAGCACTGGGGGAGGCAATCAGCCCCAGCATTTT.

This chain joins TRBV30 and TRBJ1-2; D remains unclear. V lost 2 bases and J lost 3, with 19 bases in between. CDR3 length: 16 amino acids. CDR1 GTSNPN and CDR2 SVGIG come from the germline V gene (reference sequence). CDR3 region: CAWSLPVKSLDYGYTF. CDR3 DNA: TGTGCCTGGAGTCTGCCAGTGAAAAGCTTGGACTATGGCTACACCTTC.

The CDR3 is CSVSGETQYF. The DNA for the CDR3 is TGCAGTGTTTCGGGAGAGACCCAGTACTTC. The J gene is TRBJ2-5, the V gene TRBV20-1; no reliable D call. Trimming stripped 7 bases from V and 4 bases from J, with 7 bases between. Germline CDR1 and CDR2: DFQATT and SNEGSKA (reference sequence). This CDR3 has 10 amino acids.